This T cell receptor (beta chain) was observed in a study of blood T cell repertoires in COVID-19. Study information: From T cells, B-cell-depleted T cells, or PBMCs came the material, which was cDNA or gDNA.

Libraries were prepared by immunoSEQ multiplex PCR; TCRdb keeps only in-frame clonotypes and omits some of them. The sample lists roughly 99,000 clones; around 85% were seen once. The germline V and J ends were trimmed by 2 bases and 3 bases, with 17 bases remaining between them. The V gene's germline CDR1 is MDHEN and CDR2 SYDVKM. The length of the CDR3 is 16 residues. The sequenced material came from peripheral blood. This receptor was obtained from a woman at least 80 years old with acute or convalescent COVID-19. The V call is TRBV28, the J call TRBJ2-7, with D perhaps TRBD1 (6 bases). CDR3 amino acids: CASSLRGIRGRYEQYF. The CDR3 bases are TGTGCCAGCAGTTTAAGGGGGATAAGGGGCCGCTACGAGCAGTACTTC. Drawing the rest from reference TRBV28 and TRBJ2-7, the complete variable domain is DVKVTQSSRYLVKRTGEKVFLECVQDMDHENMFWYRQDPGLGLRLIYFSYDVKMKEKGDIPEGYSVSREKKERFSLILESASTNQTSMYLCASSLRGIRGRYEQYFGPGTRLTVT.